This is a list of T cell receptor beta chains from one sample in a study of T cells in localized non-small cell lung cancer. Assay: immunoSEQ multiplex PCR; the TCRdb copy retains only in-frame clones and omits some. The data show roughly 34,000 clones, with approximately 72% seen just once and 35% to 45% held by the top ten. Sequences were derived from peripheral blood, sampled before any cancer treatment. These receptors all come from a male donor at least 60 years old with stage II squamous cell lung carcinoma. CDR3s include the opening cysteine and the closing phenylalanine or tryptophan. The D gene is left open where the match is weak. Size is omitted from some rows. Given values are once, few, many or a class for expanded clones.

j_call | d_call | clone_size | v_call | cdr3_aa | cdr3_nt
TRBJ1-5 | - | - | TRBV2 | CASREGLSNQPQHF | TGTGCCAGCAGGGAGGGACTGAGCAATCAGCCCCAGCATTTT
TRBJ1-5 | - | - | TRBV5-5 | CASSFDSLNQPQHF | TGTGCCAGCAGCTTCGACAGCCTCAATCAGCCCCAGCATTTT
TRBJ1-4 | TRBD1 | - | TRBV18 | CASSLGRGSKNEKLFF | TGTGCCAGCTCGTTGGGCAGGGGGTCTAAAAATGAAAAACTGTTTTTT
TRBJ1-1 | - | - | TRBV5-1 | CASSSGGTFTEAFF | TGCGCCAGCAGCTCGGGGGGGACTTTTACTGAAGCTTTCTTT
TRBJ2-1 | - | - | TRBV7-3 | CASSPDRSYNEQFF | TGTGCCAGCAGCCCAGACCGTTCCTACAATGAGCAGTTCTTC
TRBJ1-1 | - | - | TRBV5-1 | CASSLQLNTEAFF | TGCGCCAGCAGCTTGCAGTTAAACACTGAAGCTTTCTTT
TRBJ2-1 | - | - | TRBV27 | CASSPQGKLYNEQFF | TGTGCCAGCAGTCCCCAGGGAAAGCTATACAATGAGCAGTTCTTC
TRBJ2-7 | - | few | TRBV19 | CASSPSQVLSYEQYF | TGTGCCAGTAGTCCCTCGCAGGTGCTCTCCTACGAGCAGTACTTC
TRBJ2-3 | - | - | TRBV30 | CALIRSSTDTQYF | TGTGCCCTCATCCGGTCTAGCACAGATACGCAGTATTTT
TRBJ1-1 | TRBD1 | - | TRBV7-2 | CASRIPGQKFEAFF | TGTGCCAGCAGGATTCCGGGACAGAAATTTGAAGCTTTCTTT
TRBJ2-5 | TRBD2 | few | TRBV11-3 | CASSLRTSGSIETQYF | TGTGCCAGCAGCCTCCGGACTAGCGGGAGTATAGAGACCCAGTACTTC
TRBJ2-5 | TRBD2 | - | TRBV11-3 | CASSHRSGGVETQYF | TGTGCCAGCAGCCACAGATCGGGGGGGGTGGAGACCCAGTACTTC
TRBJ2-1 | - | - | TRBV2 | CASSRYLSRDFIYNEQFF | TGTGCCAGCAGCAGATACCTGAGCCGGGACTTCATCTACAATGAGCAGTTCTTC
TRBJ2-7 | - | - | TRBV10-3 | CAISEEGPVPYEQYF | TGTGCCATCAGTGAGGAGGGGCCGGTCCCCTACGAGCAGTACTTC
TRBJ2-1 | - | - | TRBV18 | CASSPPEGSYNEQFF | TGTGCCAGCTCACCACCGGAAGGTTCCTACAATGAGCAGTTCTTC
TRBJ2-3 | - | - | TRBV18 | CASSGSTDTQYF | TGTGCCAGCTCGGGGAGCACAGATACGCAGTATTTT
TRBJ1-1 | TRBD1 | few | TRBV29-1 | CSVGTGPNTEAFF | TGCAGCGTGGGGACAGGGCCGAACACTGAAGCTTTCTTT
TRBJ2-1 | TRBD1 | - | TRBV15 | CATSRGRQGGSSYNEQFF | TGTGCCACCAGCAGAGGGAGACAGGGGGGTTCCTCCTACAATGAGCAGTTCTTC
TRBJ1-5 | - | - | TRBV28 | CASSLIGGNQPQHF | TGTGCCAGCAGTTTAATAGGGGGAAATCAGCCCCAGCATTTT
TRBJ1-4 | - | once | TRBV2 | CASSGRGGGGEKLFF | TGTGCCAGCAGCGGAAGGGGAGGAGGGGGTGAAAAACTGTTTTTT
TRBJ2-1 | - | - | TRBV11-1 | CASSAYGNYNEQFF | TGTGCCAGCAGCGCATACGGCAACTACAATGAGCAGTTCTTC
TRBJ1-2 | - | - | TRBV29-1 | CSVLDGDYGYTF | TGCAGCGTCCTTGACGGCGACTATGGCTACACCTTC
TRBJ2-7 | - | - | TRBV5-1 | CASSLDRAGEQYF | TGCGCCAGCAGCTTGGACAGGGCTGGCGAGCAGTACTTC
TRBJ1-3 | TRBD1 | - | TRBV9 | CASSVGDSLGNTIYF | TGTGCCAGCAGCGTAGGGGACAGTTTGGGAAACACCATATATTTT
TRBJ1-5 | - | - | TRBV5-5 | CASSLAAGPQPQHF | TGTGCCAGCAGCTTGGCTGCAGGGCCACAGCCCCAGCATTTT
TRBJ2-7 | TRBD1 | few | TRBV5-4 | CASIPSPGQGAYEQYF | TGTGCCAGCATCCCCTCACCGGGACAGGGGGCCTACGAGCAGTACTTC
TRBJ1-1 | - | - | TRBV29-1 | CSVEDWPEAFF | TGCAGCGTTGAAGACTGGCCTGAAGCTTTCTTT
TRBJ1-5 | TRBD1 | - | TRBV6-1 | CASSARQGWQPQHF | TGTGCCAGCAGTGCCCGACAGGGGTGGCAGCCCCAGCATTTT
TRBJ1-3 | TRBD1 | - | TRBV11-1 | CASSPTIGQEGNTIYF | TGTGCCAGCAGCCCCACTATCGGACAGGAAGGAAACACCATATATTTT
TRBJ2-1 | TRBD1 | - | TRBV18 | CASSPRQGADNEQFF | TGTGCCAGCTCACCGAGGCAGGGGGCGGACAATGAGCAGTTCTTC
TRBJ1-6 | - | - | TRBV7-9 | CASSFLGEGSNSPLHF | TGTGCCAGCAGCTTTCTGGGGGAGGGGTCTAATTCACCCCTCCACTTT
TRBJ1-1 | TRBD1 | once | TRBV4-1 | CASSRPGQGLNTEAFF | TGCGCCAGCAGCCGCCCGGGACAGGGTCTGAACACTGAAGCTTTCTTT
TRBJ2-1 | TRBD1 | - | TRBV11-1 | CASSLRTGSNEQFF | TGTGCCAGCAGCCTGAGGACAGGTTCAAATGAGCAGTTCTTC
TRBJ2-3 | - | - | TRBV6-5 | CASSGSGTDTQYF | TGTGCCAGCAGTGGGAGTGGCACAGATACGCAGTATTTT
TRBJ2-2 | TRBD2 | - | TRBV13 | CASSSGLAGLGGSTGELFF | TGTGCCAGCAGCTCGGGACTAGCGGGATTAGGGGGTAGCACCGGGGAGCTGTTTTTT
TRBJ1-6 | TRBD1 | - | TRBV30 | CACVDRDNSPLHF | TGTGCCTGCGTGGACAGGGATAATTCACCCCTCCACTTT
TRBJ2-1 | - | - | TRBV7-9 | CASSLIDQYNEQFF | TGTGCCAGCAGCTTAATTGACCAGTACAATGAGCAGTTCTTC
TRBJ2-1 | TRBD1 | - | TRBV19 | CASSIGGDRGRREQFF | TGTGCCAGTAGTATAGGAGGGGACAGGGGGCGCCGAGAGCAGTTCTTC
TRBJ1-3 | - | - | TRBV28 | CAIGENSGNTIYF | TGTGCCATCGGGGAAAACTCTGGAAACACCATATATTTT